Given below is one TCR beta chain in context. Antigen: not known. CDR1 is SGHKS, CDR2 YYEKEE, per germline (reference sequence). The CDR3 spans 14 residues. Trimming pared 0 bases from V and 3 bases from J, leaving 9 bases between. The sample originates from a study of CD8 T cells in ankylosing spondylitis. Study findings and constraints: Roughly eight highly homologous variants formed a TCR beta motif that appeared characteristic of ankylosing spondylitis blood. Relatively scarce in peripheral blood, disease-linked clones were CD8+. Some motif variants were previously reported in reactive arthritis synovial fluid and blood.

TCRdb reprocessed the 5' RACE reads with MiXCR, giving one entry per CDR3 protein. The sample contains fewer than 500,000 distinct CDR3 sequences, approximately 20% of which appear only once. The chain couples TRBV5-5 to TRBJ2-5, with no clear D. The material sequenced was blood, either unsorted or a sorted T cell fraction (not recorded which). The receptor was derived from a male donor with ankylosing spondylitis. The CDR3 coding sequence is TGTGCCAGCAGCTTGGTAAGGCCTAAAGAGACCCAGTACTTC. This translates into CASSLVRPKETQYF.